A single sample gave rise to the 31 T cell receptor beta chains below, sequenced in a study of OX40 agonist ivuxolimab in advanced cancers. Generated by immunoSEQ multiplex PCR, the TCRdb table keeps only in-frame clones and is missing some. The table shows 20,000 to 25,000 clones, with approximately 70% occurring only once. The starting material was CD4+ or CD8+ T cells sorted from blood, obtained in a trial of the OX40 agonist ivuxolimab. Receptors were obtained from an adult with an advanced solid tumor such as melanoma, head and neck, liver or kidney cancer.

The V and J genes are TRBV5-5 and TRBJ2-5; perhaps TRBD2 as D (7 bases). Trimming pared 0 bases from V and 5 bases from J, leaving 14 bases between. The CDR3 consists of 15 residues. Germline values: CDR1 SGHKS, CDR2 YYEKEE (reference sequence). CDR3 nucleotides: TGTGCCAGCAGCTTGGGAGGGGGGGTCCTCGAGACCCAGTACTTC. It codes for CASSLGGGVLETQYF.

This chain uses TRBV7-8 with TRBJ2-3; D possibly corresponds to TRBD2 (6 bases). The V gene's germline CDR1 is SGHVS and CDR2 FQNEAQ. The V gene lost 1 base and the J gene lost 5 bases, with 10 bases spanning the gap. This CDR3 has 14 amino acids. CDR3 DNA sequence: TGTGCCAGCAGCTTAGGACTAGGGGAAGATACGCAGTATTTT. It codes for CASSLGLGEDTQYF.

The rearrangement uses TRBV11-1 and TRBJ2-7; 7 bases align to TRBD1. With 2 bases clipped from V and 7 bases from J, the junction kept 2 bases outside the gene matches. In germline, CDR1 is SGHAT, CDR2 FQDESV (reference sequence). This CDR3 is 12 amino acids long. Here the CDR3 reads CASSLLQGEQYF. In DNA form, the CDR3 reads TGTGCCAGCAGCTTATTACAGGGGGAGCAGTACTTC.

The chain combines TRBV5-5 with TRBJ1-6, with TRBD1 matching 10 bases. Trimming at V came to 3 bases and at J to 0 bases, leaving 9 bases not matched to a gene. This CDR3 has 19 amino acids. Looked up from germline, CDR1 is SGHKS and CDR2 is YYEKEE (reference sequence). Here the CDR3 reads CASSSSRTGGSSYNSPLHF. CDR3 nucleotides: TGTGCCAGCAGCTCCTCTAGGACAGGGGGTAGCTCCTATAATTCACCCCTCCACTTT.

The chain carries TRBV7-9 and TRBJ2-7; D perhaps matches TRBD1 (6 bases). Germline V gives CDR1 SEHNR, CDR2 FQNEAQ (reference sequence). The CDR3 runs to 14 residues. Trimming stripped 2 bases from V and 3 bases from J, with 11 bases between. CDR3 amino acids: CASSLTNRVYEQYF. CDR3 nucleotide sequence: TGTGCCAGCAGCTTAACCAACAGGGTCTACGAGCAGTACTTC.

This chain uses TRBV25-1 with TRBJ1-6; 7 bases align to TRBD1. CDR1 and CDR2 (germline): MGHDK, SYGVNS. V dropped 3 bases and J dropped 7; count of bases not matched to a gene: 6. This CDR3 region has 15 residues. DNA of the CDR3: TGTGCCAGCAGTGATGCAGGGGGATGGAATTCACCCCTCCACTTT. Translated, it gives CASSDAGGWNSPLHF.

This clone has ten or more counts. This same CDR3 is encoded by further DNA sequences in the sample. The chain couples TRBV15 to TRBJ2-7; D unclear. This CDR3 has 15 residues. V dropped 0 bases and J dropped 5 bases, with 14 bases sitting between them. CDR1 is LNHNV and CDR2 is YYDKDF in the germline V gene (reference sequence). CDR3 sequence (DNA): TGTGCCACCAGCAGAGAAAGATCGACGGACGACGAGCAGTACTTC. This translates into CATSRERSTDDEQYF.

This clone showed up just a few times. This chain links TRBV7-9 with TRBJ2-3, with 9 bases that match TRBD2. The junction had 2 bases not matched to a gene; V was cut back by 4 bases and J by 0 bases. This CDR3 has 15 residues. Per germline, CDR1 SEHNR and CDR2 FQNEAQ (reference sequence). The CDR3 DNA reads TGTGCCAGCAGCTCCAGCGGGGGGAGCACAGATACGCAGTATTTT. It encodes CASSSSGGSTDTQYF.

The chain recombines TRBV9 with TRBJ2-1; the D gene is possibly TRBD1 (6 bases). Germline lookup yields CDR1 SGDLS and CDR2 YYNGEE. The CDR3 is 14 residues long. Trimming took off 0 bases at V and 6 bases at J, with 10 bases between the two ends. The CDR3 region has the DNA TGTGCCAGCAGCGTAGGGGGGACAAGCAATGAGCAGTTCTTC. It yields the protein CASSVGGTSNEQFF.

This rearrangement joins TRBV6-1 to TRBJ2-7, with 8 bases aligning to TRBD1. Looked up from germline, CDR1 is MNHNS and CDR2 is SASEGT. Losses at the gene ends were 5 bases for V and 2 bases for J; bases not matched to a gene: 5. The CDR3 spans 14 residues. CDR3: CASSFIQGAYEQYF. The DNA for the CDR3 is TGTGCCAGCAGTTTCATACAGGGGGCCTACGAGCAGTACTTC.

The chain couples TRBV9 to TRBJ2-7, with 8 positions matching TRBD1. Germline-derived CDR1 and CDR2 are SGDLS and YYNGEE. Losses at the gene ends were 3 bases for V and 3 bases for J; bases not matched to a gene: 8. The CDR3 loop spans 15 amino acids. The DNA for the CDR3 is TGTGCCAGCAGCGCCGCAACAGGGGGGCACTACGAGCAGTACTTC. This codes for CASSAATGGHYEQYF.

The chain uses TRBV28 and TRBJ1-2; D is possibly TRBD1 (6 bases). CDR1 is MDHEN and CDR2 is SYDVKM in the germline V gene. The V end lost 3 bases, the J end lost 10 bases, and 21 bases lay between the germline ends. There are 15 residues in the CDR3. Written as DNA, the CDR3 is TGTGCCAGCAGTTTGATTCGGGGGCGAACGAAGGACTACACCTTC. It yields the protein CASSLIRGRTKDYTF.

The J gene is TRBJ2-5, the V gene TRBV7-9; TRBD2 aligns across 8 bases. Germline CDR1 is SEHNR and CDR2 is FQNEAQ (reference sequence). Trimming removed 2 bases from V and 2 bases from J; junction bases left unmatched: 7. The CDR3 is 16 residues long. CDR3 region: CASSLQAGDAQETQYF. The DNA for the CDR3 is TGTGCCAGCAGCTTACAAGCGGGGGACGCTCAAGAGACCCAGTACTTC.

The count of this clone is one. The genes are TRBV9 and TRBJ1-2; the D is unclear. V lost 0 bases and J lost 0, with 24 bases in between. This CDR3 has 20 residues. Per the germline V gene, CDR1 is SGDLS and CDR2 is YYNGEE. DNA for the CDR3: TGTGCCAGCAGCGTAGCTTCCTCTTCCCCCTCGGTTTCCGCTAACTATGGCTACACCTTC. This gives the protein CASSVASSSPSVSANYGYTF.

The chain recombines TRBV29-1 with TRBJ2-6; D gene ambiguous. The V gene's germline CDR1 is SQVTM and CDR2 ANQGSEA. CDR3 length: 16 residues. The CDR3 DNA reads TGCAGGGAATTCGTCGTACCCGCCTCTGGGGCCAACGTCCTGACTTTC. This gives the protein CREFVVPASGANVLTF.

In its sample, this clone was seen a few times. This chain joins TRBV7-6 and TRBJ2-7; TRBD1 is a possible D gene (5 bases). The length of the CDR3 is 15 residues. Germline V gene data show CDR1 as SGHVS and CDR2 as FNYEAQ. Trimming took off 6 bases at V and 0 bases at J, with 15 bases between the two ends. The CDR3 here is CASSSNRLSSYEQYF. In DNA form, the CDR3 reads TGTGCCAGCAGTTCAAACAGGCTAAGCTCCTACGAGCAGTACTTC.

The chain recombines TRBV19 with TRBJ2-7, with 7 bases aligning to TRBD1. From germline, CDR1 is LNHDA and CDR2 SQIVND (reference sequence). J lost 4 bases, V lost 3 bases, and 3 bases had no gene match. The length of the CDR3 is 13 residues. The CDR3 protein is CASSITGEYEQYF. The CDR3 nucleotides read TGTGCCAGTAGTATTACAGGGGAATACGAGCAGTACTTC. Based on the CDR3 plus reference TRBV19 and TRBJ2-7, the full variable domain is DGGITQSPKYLFRKEGQNVTLSCEQNLNHDAMYWYRQDPGQGLRLIYYSQIVNDFQKGDIAEGYSVSREKKESFPLTVTSAQKNPTAFYLCASSITGEYEQYFGPGTRLTVT.

The chain recombines TRBV6-6 with TRBJ1-5, with 8 bases aligning to TRBD1. J was trimmed by 3 bases and V by 4 bases; bases with no gene match: 5. The CDR3 has 15 residues. The germline V gene encodes CDR1 MNHNY and CDR2 SVGAGI (reference sequence). The CDR3 coding sequence is TGTGCCAGCAGTTTGGACAGGGAGTACAATCAGCCCCAGCATTTT. Protein: CASSLDREYNQPQHF.

The chain recombines TRBV7-9 with TRBJ1-5; 7 bases map to TRBD1. The CDR3 totals 15 residues. From germline, CDR1 is SEHNR and CDR2 FQNEAQ (reference sequence). J gave up 1 base and V 5 bases, and 5 bases lay outside the gene matches. CDR3 in amino acids: CASSHTGVSNQPQHF. CDR3 coding DNA: TGTGCCAGCAGCCACACAGGGGTAAGCAATCAGCCCCAGCATTTT.

This clone has only one observation. The chain employs TRBV6-5 and TRBJ2-5, with no clear D. This CDR3 contains 11 residues. V was clipped by 4 bases and J by 9 bases, with 9 bases between them. Germline V lookup: CDR1 MNHEY, CDR2 SVGAGI. The CDR3 sequence: CASSFRWAQYF. The CDR3 DNA follows: TGTGCCAGCAGTTTCCGGTGGGCCCAGTACTTC.

In its sample, this clone was seen a few times. The V gene is TRBV9, the J gene TRBJ2-3; 12 positions match TRBD2. Unmatched junction bases numbered 5, after V lost 3 bases and J lost 6 bases. Germline lookup yields CDR1 SGDLS and CDR2 YYNGEE. CDR3 size: 15 residues. In DNA, the CDR3 is TGTGCCAGCAGCGCTAGCGGGGGGGTGCCGGATACGCAGTATTTT. Encoded protein: CASSASGGVPDTQYF.

The V and J genes are TRBV6-5 and TRBJ2-3; D may match TRBD1 or TRBD2 (5 bases each). Germline V lookup: CDR1 MNHEY, CDR2 SVGAGI. Trimming cost V 2 bases and J 11 bases, with 8 bases left between them. The CDR3 length is 11 residues. The CDR3 protein is CASSYGTMQYF. CDR3 nucleotides: TGTGCCAGCAGTTACGGGACCATGCAGTATTTT.

V is TRBV11-2 and J is TRBJ2-7; 10 bases match TRBD2. Germline V gene sequence: CDR1 SGHAT, CDR2 FQNNGV. This CDR3 has 14 amino acids. V gave up 3 bases and J gave up 9 bases; unmatched junction bases: 8. The CDR3 region is CASSFSSGGRRQYF. The CDR3 DNA sequence: TGTGCCAGCAGCTTTTCTAGCGGGGGTCGTCGGCAGTACTTC.

This chain links TRBV9 with TRBJ1-4, with D perhaps matching TRBD1 (5 bases). Trimming removed 3 bases at V and 3 bases at J, with 9 bases between. Germline V gene data show CDR1 as SGDLS and CDR2 as YYNGEE. This CDR3 spans 14 amino acids. The CDR3 sequence is CASSAGTPNEKLFF. CDR3 DNA sequence: TGTGCCAGCAGCGCCGGGACCCCTAATGAAAAACTGTTTTTT.

V is TRBV9 and J is TRBJ1-1; D remains unclear. Germline V gene lookup returns CDR1 SGDLS and CDR2 YYNGEE. The CDR3 spans 14 residues. V was trimmed by 0 bases and J by 0 bases, leaving 6 bases between them. The CDR3: CASSVVGLNTEAFF. CDR3 coding DNA: TGTGCCAGCAGCGTAGTAGGTTTGAACACTGAAGCTTTCTTT.

The CDR3 DNA is TGTGCCAGCAGCCTGACTAGCGGGGCACAAGAGACCCAGTACTTC. Translating gives CASSLTSGAQETQYF. The chain couples TRBV9 to TRBJ2-5, with 11 nucleotides matching TRBD2. Germline assignment: CDR1 SGDLS and CDR2 YYNGEE. This CDR3 has 15 residues. The V segment lost 4 bases and the J segment 2 bases; nucleotides outside the gene matches: 4.

The chain joins TRBV6-7 to TRBJ2-3; D is unresolved. TRBV6-7 is annotated as an ORF whose role is uncertain. The CDR3 has 12 residues. The ends were cut back, 8 bases at V and 2 bases at J, with 8 bases in the middle. The CDR3 DNA reads as TGTGCCAGCGGTTGGAACACAGATACGCAGTATTTT. As protein: CASGWNTDTQYF.

The chain carries TRBV7-6 and TRBJ2-7; D is tentatively TRBD1 or TRBD2 (6 bases each). V was cut by 2 bases and J by 5 bases, with 16 bases left in between. The germline V gene encodes CDR1 SGHVS and CDR2 FNYEAQ. The CDR3 is 15 amino acids. The CDR3 DNA is TGTGCCAGCAGCTTAAATCCGGAAGGGGGGAACGAGCAGTACTTC. Translating gives CASSLNPEGGNEQYF.

In this sample, this clone is medium-sized. V and J are TRBV11-3 and TRBJ2-7; D is perhaps TRBD1 (5 bases). Germline loops: CDR1 SGHNT, CDR2 YENEEA. V lost 4 bases to trimming and J lost 0 bases, with 10 bases between them. The CDR3 extends over 14 amino acids. CDR3 amino acids: CASSSRDSSYEQYF. CDR3 sequence (DNA): TGTGCCAGCAGCTCCAGGGATAGCTCCTACGAGCAGTACTTC.

The chain joins TRBV6-5 to TRBJ2-2; no clear D. V was shortened by 6 bases and J by 6 bases, with 11 bases between the two germline ends. Germline V gives CDR1 MNHEY, CDR2 SVGAGI. The CDR3 consists of 13 residues. In DNA form, the CDR3 reads TGTGCCAGCAGCCCCCCCCCTCCCGGGGAGCTGTTTTTT. This encodes CASSPPPPGELFF.

The CDR3 DNA reads TGTGCCAGTCACCCCATAGGCAATCAGCCCCAGCATTTT. It translates to CASHPIGNQPQHF. V is TRBV28 and J is TRBJ1-5; D is unclear. Germline V CDR1 and CDR2: MDHEN, SYDVKM. With 9 bases removed from V and 2 bases from J, the gap between germline ends came to 11 bases. CDR3 length: 13 amino acids.